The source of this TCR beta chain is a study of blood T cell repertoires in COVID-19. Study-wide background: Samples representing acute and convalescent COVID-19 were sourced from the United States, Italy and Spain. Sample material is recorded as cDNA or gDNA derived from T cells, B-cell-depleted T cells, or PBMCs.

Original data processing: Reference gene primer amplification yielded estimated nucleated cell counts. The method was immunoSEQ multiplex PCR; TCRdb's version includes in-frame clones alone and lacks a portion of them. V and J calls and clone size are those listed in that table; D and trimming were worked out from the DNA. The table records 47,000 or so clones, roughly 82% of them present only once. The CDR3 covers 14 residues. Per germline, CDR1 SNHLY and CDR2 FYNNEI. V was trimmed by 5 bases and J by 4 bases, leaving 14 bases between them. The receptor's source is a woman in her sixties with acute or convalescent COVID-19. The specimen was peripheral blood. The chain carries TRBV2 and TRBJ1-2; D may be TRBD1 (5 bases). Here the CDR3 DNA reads TGTGCCAGCAGTCGACGCCAGGGTGCCTATGGCTACACCTTC. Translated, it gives CASSRRQGAYGYTF.